Shown below are 28 T cell receptor beta chains from a single sample sequenced in a study of blood T cells in healthy people across ages. The second PCR ran roughly 7 to 12 cycles with a sample-barcoded 5' primer and J-beta primers. Each CDR3 protein gets one entry after TCRdb re-called the 5' RACE reads with MiXCR. The repertoire consists of 450,000 to 700,000 distinct CDR3 sequences, with about 25% occurring once and the leading ten covering about a fifth. The material sequenced was blood. The source is a woman in her seventies in good health.

This clonotype was seen a handful of times. CDR3 amino acids: CASSQGGLGEQYF. The DNA of the CDR3 is TGTGCCAGCAGCCAAGGGGGTTTGGGAGAGCAGTACTTC. J is TRBJ2-7 and V is TRBV14; D gene unclear. The CDR3 runs to 13 residues. Looked up from germline, CDR1 is SGHDN and CDR2 is FVKESK. The V end was cut by 1 base, the J end by 7 bases, with 11 bases between.

This clonotype was found a few times. CDR3 protein: CASSYSEGNYGYTF. DNA for the CDR3: TGTGCCAGCAGTTACTCAGAGGGGAACTATGGCTACACCTTC. This chain connects TRBV6-2 or TRBV6-3 to TRBJ1-2; a weak D match, TRBD1 (5 bases). This CDR3 region has 14 residues. Germline V gene data show CDR1 as MNHEY and CDR2 as SVGEGT. The ends were cut back, 0 bases at V and 2 bases at J, with 7 bases in the middle.

The genes are TRBV20-1 and TRBJ2-1, with 12 bases matching TRBD2. This CDR3 contains 17 residues. Germline-derived CDR1 and CDR2 are DFQATT and SNEGSKA (reference sequence). V lost 3 bases to trimming and J lost 4 bases; unmatched junction nucleotides: 10. The CDR3 is CSASRSSGGVEYNEQFF. CDR3 coding DNA: TGCAGTGCTAGTCGGTCTAGCGGGGGGGTAGAATACAATGAGCAGTTCTTC.

This chain uses TRBV7-2 with TRBJ2-4, with TRBD2 as a possible D gene (7 bases). CDR3 size: 14 residues. Trimming shortened V by 2 bases and J by 6 bases, and 11 bases separated the two germline ends. Germline values: CDR1 SGHTA, CDR2 FQGNSA. The CDR3 reads CASSLTGRGNIQYF. For the CDR3, the DNA is TGTGCCAGCAGCTTAACAGGGAGGGGAAACATTCAGTACTTC. Variable domain in full (rest from reference TRBV7-2 and TRBJ2-4): GAGVSQSPSNKVTEKGKDVELRCDPISGHTALYWYRQSLGQGLEFLIYFQGNSAPDKSGLPSDRFSAERTGGSVSTLTIQRTQQEDSAVYLCASSLTGRGNIQYFGAGTRLSVL.

This clonotype was detected only a few times. The gene calls are TRBV12-3 or TRBV12-4 and TRBJ2-5; 8 bases align to TRBD1. CDR3 length: 11 residues. Trimming at V came to 5 bases and at J to 9 bases, leaving 2 bases not matched to a gene. CDR3: CASSQTGAQYF. The DNA of the CDR3 is TGTGCCAGCAGTCAGACAGGGGCCCAGTACTTC.

This clonotype was counted only a few times. The genes are TRBV20-1 and TRBJ2-6, with TRBD1 identical over 8 bases. V was clipped by 4 bases and J by 0 bases; unmatched bases: 5. The CDR3 has 16 residues. Looked up from germline, CDR1 is DFQATT and CDR2 is SNEGSKA (reference sequence). This chain's CDR3 is CSAKGQGSSGANVLTF. CDR3 DNA: TGCAGTGCTAAAGGACAGGGAAGCTCTGGGGCCAACGTCCTGACTTTC.

Ten or more counts support this clonotype. The chain recombines TRBV6-2 or TRBV6-3 with TRBJ2-1; TRBD1 matches at 8 bases. CDR3 length: 13 residues. The germline gives CDR1 MNHEY, CDR2 SVGEGT. The V and J ends lost 8 bases and 3 bases, in that order; junction bases with no gene match: 3. The CDR3 loop reads CASGTGGYNEQFF. The DNA of the CDR3 is TGTGCCAGCGGCACAGGGGGCTACAATGAGCAGTTCTTC.

The V and J genes are TRBV12-3 or TRBV12-4 and TRBJ2-1, with D maybe TRBD2 (5 bases). Trimming left V 3 bases short and J 12 bases short, with 9 bases between. The CDR3 has 11 residues. The CDR3 sequence is CASSFWRRQFF. CDR3 sequence (DNA): TGTGCCAGCAGTTTTTGGAGGCGGCAGTTCTTC.

The chain links TRBV7-3 to TRBJ2-3; D remains ambiguous. Trimming shortened V by 1 base and J by 4 bases, and 12 bases separated the two germline ends. Germline V gene lookup returns CDR1 SGHTA and CDR2 FQGTGA. This CDR3 region has 15 residues. DNA of the CDR3: TGTGCCAGCAGCTTAAAAGGTCAAGTCCCAGATACGCAGTATTTT. Residues: CASSLKGQVPDTQYF.

This clonotype has at least ten counts. The chain recombines TRBV7-3 with TRBJ1-1, with D uncertain. The CDR3 contains 13 residues. Between the trimmed V and J ends, which lost 2 bases and 4 bases, there was a span of 8 bases. Germline CDR1 and CDR2: SGHTA and FQGTGA. The CDR3 sequence is CASSLLRGTEAFF. The CDR3 DNA sequence: TGTGCCAGCAGCTTACTCCGAGGCACTGAAGCTTTCTTT.

This clonotype turned up a few times. The J gene is TRBJ2-3, the V gene TRBV6-5; the D gene is possibly TRBD2 (5 bases). Deletions cut 7 bases from V and 3 bases from J, with 17 bases between. There are 15 residues in the CDR3. The germline V gene has CDR1 MNHEY and CDR2 SVGAGI. CDR3 sequence reads: CASIPSWGQTDTQYF. CDR3 DNA sequence: TGTGCCAGCATTCCTAGCTGGGGTCAAACAGATACGCAGTATTTT.

The V call is TRBV5-1, the J call TRBJ1-1; 7 bases match TRBD1. The V gene's germline CDR1 is SGHRS and CDR2 YFSETQ. CDR3 length: 18 residues. The V gene end was trimmed by 4 bases and the J gene end by 4 bases; junction bases not matched to a gene: 19. CDR3 amino acids: CASSPLPTTGAQFTEAFF. The CDR3 nucleotides read TGCGCCAGCAGCCCTCTCCCTACCACAGGGGCGCAATTCACTGAAGCTTTCTTT.

J is TRBJ2-6 and V is TRBV6-1; maybe TRBD1 (6 bases). Trimming took 4 bases from V and 4 from J, leaving 11 bases between them. In germline, CDR1 is MNHNS, CDR2 SASEGT. This CDR3 region has 15 residues. DNA of the CDR3: TGTGCCAGCAGTGGTTACAGGGCAGGGGCCAACGTCCTGACTTTC. It encodes CASSGYRAGANVLTF.

This clonotype occurred a few times. V is TRBV3-1 and J is TRBJ2-5; 12 bases are shared with TRBD2. Germline assignment: CDR1 LGHDT and CDR2 YNNKEL (reference sequence). After removal of 1 base from V and 2 bases from J, the junction contained 2 bases not matched to a gene. The CDR3 spans 16 residues. The chain's CDR3 is CASSQGLAGVQETQYF. The CDR3 coding sequence is TGTGCCAGCAGCCAAGGACTAGCGGGGGTACAAGAGACCCAGTACTTC.

The sample holds a few counts of this clonotype. One end of the junction is discordant with germline, which a read error may explain. This sequence joins TRBV7-9 and TRBJ1-4; 10 bases fit TRBD1. The V gene's germline CDR1 is SEHNR and CDR2 FQNEAQ (reference sequence). This CDR3 is 16 amino acids long. The CDR3 loop reads CTSSLRVTGGREKLFF. The CDR3 DNA sequence: TGTACCAGCAGCTTACGCGTGACAGGGGGCAGAGAAAAACTGTTTTTT.

The J gene is TRBJ2-1, the V gene TRBV7-3; 8 bases are shared with TRBD2. Losses at the gene ends were 4 bases for V and 1 base for J; bases not matched to a gene: 9. The CDR3 extends over 17 amino acids. Germline lookup yields CDR1 SGHTA and CDR2 FQGTGA. DNA of the CDR3: TGTGCCAGCAGCTCGCCCGGGGGGGGGCGATCCTACAATGAGCAGTTCTTC. Translation gives CASSSPGGGRSYNEQFF.

V and J are TRBV6-1 and TRBJ1-4, with TRBD1 matching 9 bases. CDR1 MNHNS and CDR2 SASEGT come from the germline V gene. This CDR3 has 17 amino acids. The junction had 12 bases not matched to a gene; V was cut back by 5 bases and J by 5 bases. In nucleotides, the CDR3 is TGTGCCAGCAGTCCCCTGGACAGGGGAGTCCAAAATGAAAAACTGTTTTTT. It translates to CASSPLDRGVQNEKLFF.

This clonotype was counted at least ten times. This chain links TRBV12-3 or TRBV12-4 with TRBJ2-5; D may be TRBD2 (6 bases). Trimming took off 7 bases at V and 7 bases at J, with 16 bases between the two ends. The CDR3 has 13 residues. The DNA for the CDR3 is TGTGCCAGCACCCTCGGGGGTTCGGGGACCCAGTACTTC. It yields the protein CASTLGGSGTQYF.

This clonotype showed up just once. The V gene is TRBV7-9, the J gene TRBJ2-1, with 9 bases lining up with TRBD1. CDR1 and CDR2 from the germline V gene are SEHNR and FQNEAQ (reference sequence). This CDR3 comprises 17 residues. V shed 5 bases and J 7 bases; nucleotides not matched to a gene: 15. CDR3 residues: CASSPPAGQGFFNEQFF. The DNA of the CDR3 is TGTGCCAGCAGCCCCCCGGCAGGACAGGGGTTTTTTAATGAGCAGTTCTTC. The variable domain in full, completed from reference TRBV7-9 and TRBJ2-1, reads DTGVSQNPRHKITKRGQNVTFRCDPISEHNRLYWYRQTLGQGPEFLTYFQNEAQLEKSRLLSDRFSAERPKGSFSTLEIQRTEQGDSAMYLCASSPPAGQGFFNEQFFGPGTRLTVL.

In the case of this clonotype: At one end the junction does not follow the germline gene, possibly because of a read error. The rearrangement joins TRBV5-6 to TRBJ1-4; D perhaps matches TRBD1 (6 bases). From germline, CDR1 is SGHDT and CDR2 YYEEEE. The CDR3 is 14 residues long. CDR3 in amino acids: CASSLEGDNEKPFF. CDR3 bases: TGTGCCAGCAGCTTGGAGGGGGATAATGAAAAACCGTTTTTT.

Concerning this clonotype: Germline is not matched at one junction end, which may reflect a read error. The J gene is TRBJ2-3, the V gene TRBV4-3; D ambiguous. The CDR3 is made up of 12 amino acids. Germline V lookup: CDR1 LGHNA, CDR2 YSLEER. CDR3 bases: TGCGCCAGCAGCCAAGACTTGGATACGCGGTATTTT. Protein product: CASSQDLDTRYF.

The V and J genes are TRBV12-3 or TRBV12-4 and TRBJ1-2; TRBD1 agrees at 8 bases. V shed 6 bases and J 7 bases; nucleotides not matched to a gene: 7. This CDR3 spans 13 amino acids. The DNA of the CDR3 is TGTGCCAGCAGGCCCCAGACAGGGGTTGGCTACACCTTC. As protein: CASRPQTGVGYTF.

The V gene is TRBV5-1, the J gene TRBJ2-3, with 7 bases lining up with TRBD2. Germline assignment: CDR1 SGHRS and CDR2 YFSETQ. The CDR3 runs to 16 residues. Losses at the gene ends were 0 bases for V and 1 base for J; bases not matched to a gene: 5. The CDR3 reads CASSLGTRFGTDTQYF. The DNA for the CDR3 is TGCGCCAGCAGCTTGGGGACTAGATTCGGCACAGATACGCAGTATTTT.

The J gene is TRBJ2-4, the V gene TRBV20-1; 7 positions match TRBD2. The CDR3 is 18 amino acids. CDR1 and CDR2 from the germline V gene are DFQATT and SNEGSKA (reference sequence). V shed 5 bases and J 6 bases; nucleotides not matched to a gene: 22. The CDR3 region has the DNA TGCAGTGCTGCCGCCCTACGATCGAGCGGGGTGGGGGGAAACATTCAGTACTTC. Protein product: CSAAALRSSGVGGNIQYF.

This clonotype has a handful of counts. V usage is TRBV5-1 and J usage is TRBJ1-2; D is ambiguous. Trimming pared 1 base from V and 8 bases from J, leaving 15 bases between. The CDR3 has 14 amino acids. Germline CDR1 SGHRS, CDR2 YFSETQ. CDR3 in DNA: TGCGCCAGCAGCTTGAAGGACGGTACGGGCGGCTACACCTTC. Residues: CASSLKDGTGGYTF.

This clonotype was seen more than once but under ten times. V is TRBV7-2 and J is TRBJ2-3; D might be TRBD1 (6 bases). Germline V gene data show CDR1 as SGHTA and CDR2 as FQGNSA. Trimming cost V 2 bases and J 11 bases, with 14 bases left between them. The CDR3 loop spans 13 amino acids. The CDR3 sequence is CASSLPGTPVQYF. DNA of the CDR3: TGTGCCAGCAGCTTACCCGGGACACCGGTGCAGTATTTT.

The chain joins TRBV6-2 or TRBV6-3 to TRBJ2-5, with 13 nucleotides matching TRBD2. V dropped 5 bases and J dropped 7; count of bases not matched to a gene: 10. The V gene's germline CDR1 is MNHEY and CDR2 SVGEGT. This CDR3 is built from 16 residues. CDR3 sequence reads: CASSTGTSGVKGTQYF. For the CDR3, the DNA is TGTGCCAGCAGTACCGGGACTAGCGGGGTCAAAGGGACCCAGTACTTC.

V gene TRBV20-1 combines with J gene TRBJ2-1; 10 bases agree with TRBD1. The J call may be faulty, since TRBJ2-5 better matches the DNA end. CDR1 is DFQATT, CDR2 SNEGSKA, per germline (reference sequence). The CDR3 length is 16 residues. The CDR3 loop reads CSAGTPTGGEYETQYF. The DNA for the CDR3 is TGCAGTGCTGGTACTCCGACAGGGGGCGAGTATGAGACCCAGTACTTC.